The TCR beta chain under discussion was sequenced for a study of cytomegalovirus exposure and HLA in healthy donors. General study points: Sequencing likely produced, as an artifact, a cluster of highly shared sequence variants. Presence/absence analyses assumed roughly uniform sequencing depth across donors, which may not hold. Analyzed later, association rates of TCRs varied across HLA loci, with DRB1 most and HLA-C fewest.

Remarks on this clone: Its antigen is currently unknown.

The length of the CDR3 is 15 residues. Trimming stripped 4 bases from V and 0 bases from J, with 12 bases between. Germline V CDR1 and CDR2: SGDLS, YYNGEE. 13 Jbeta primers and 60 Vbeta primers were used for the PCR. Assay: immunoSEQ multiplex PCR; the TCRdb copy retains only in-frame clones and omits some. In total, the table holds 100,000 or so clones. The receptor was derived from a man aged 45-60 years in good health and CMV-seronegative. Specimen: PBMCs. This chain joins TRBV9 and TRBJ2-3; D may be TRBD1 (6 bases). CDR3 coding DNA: TGTGCCAGCAGCCCCGGGACACCCAGCACAGATACGCAGTATTTT. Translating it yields CASSPGTPSTDTQYF. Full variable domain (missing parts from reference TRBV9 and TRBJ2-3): DSGVTQTPKHLITATGQRVTLRCSPRSGDLSVYWYQQSLDQGLQFLIQYYNGEERAKGNILERFSAQQFPDLHSELNLSSLELGDSALYFCASSPGTPSTDTQYFGPGTRLTVL.